The 21 T cell receptor beta chains presented below share a single source sample, sequenced in a study of blood T cell repertoires in COVID-19. Profiling relied on immunoSEQ multiplex PCR, and the TCRdb table lists in-frame clones only, not all of them. The data hold over 200,000 clones, with around four fifths observed a single time. Input material: peripheral blood. The receptors were gathered from a woman at least 80 years old with active or convalescent COVID-19.

The chain combines TRBV11-2 with TRBJ2-7, with D possibly being TRBD2 (5 bases). The V and J ends lost 1 base and 6 bases respectively, with 10 bases between them. Germline CDR1 and CDR2: SGHAT and FQNNGV. CDR3 length: 13 residues. CDR3 sequence (DNA): TGTGCCAGCAGCTTAGTGAAGCGGCCCGAGCAGTACTTC. It is translated as CASSLVKRPEQYF.

V usage is TRBV2 and J usage is TRBJ2-3, with D possibly TRBD1 on 5 matching bases. The CDR3 contains 15 residues. Per germline, CDR1 SNHLY and CDR2 FYNNEI. V lost 3 bases and J 3 bases, leaving 13 bases between the germline ends. In DNA, the CDR3 is TGTGCCAGCAGTGAGACCCTACAGGAGACAGATACGCAGTATTTT. This translates into CASSETLQETDTQYF.

The table lists this clone with a count of one. The J gene is TRBJ2-2, the V gene TRBV7-3; 7 nucleotides align to TRBD1. The CDR3 is 15 amino acids. Trimming at V came to 5 bases and at J to 8 bases, leaving 11 bases not matched to a gene. In germline, CDR1 is SGHTA, CDR2 FQGTGA. In DNA form, the CDR3 reads TGTGCCAGCAGCCCCGAGACAGGGACGACAGGGGAGCTGTTTTTT. Translating it yields CASSPETGTTGELFF.

This rearrangement joins TRBV5-4 to TRBJ2-3; D perhaps matches TRBD2 (6 bases). This CDR3 is 12 amino acids long. V was shortened by 4 bases and J by 11 bases, with 14 bases between the two germline ends. CDR1 is SGHNT, CDR2 YYREEE, per germline (reference sequence). The CDR3 loop reads CASSRPEGRQYF. Written as DNA, the CDR3 is TGTGCCAGCAGCCGTCCGGAGGGTCGGCAGTATTTT.

This sequence joins TRBV4-1 and TRBJ1-2; no clear D gene. Trimming removed 0 bases from V and 6 bases from J, with 5 bases in between. Germline V gene sequence: CDR1 MGHRA, CDR2 YSYEKL. The CDR3 sequence is 12 residues long. The CDR3 protein is CASSQERDGYTF. The DNA for the CDR3 is TGCGCCAGCAGCCAAGAAAGAGATGGCTACACCTTC.

The V gene is TRBV14, the J gene TRBJ1-4; a possible D gene is TRBD1 (6 bases). Germline CDR1 is SGHDN and CDR2 is FVKESK. The CDR3 length is 15 residues. Trimming pared 0 bases from V and 1 base from J, leaving 6 bases between. DNA of the CDR3: TGTGCCAGCAGCCAAGAAGGGGGAACTAATGAAAAACTGTTTTTT. Translation gives CASSQEGGTNEKLFF.

The J gene is TRBJ1-2, the V gene TRBV7-2; 9 bases are a match to TRBD1. The CDR3 is made up of 16 amino acids. V trimming: 5 bases; J trimming: 3 bases; junction bases outside the gene matches: 10. Germline V gene lookup returns CDR1 SGHTA and CDR2 FQGNSA. The CDR3 protein is CASSPYSTGGYYGYTF. The DNA for the CDR3 is TGTGCCAGCAGCCCATATTCGACAGGGGGTTACTATGGCTACACCTTC.

The chain links TRBV9 to TRBJ1-4, with 9 bases aligning to TRBD1. CDR1 SGDLS and CDR2 YYNGEE come from the germline V gene. V dropped 3 bases and J dropped 4; count of bases not matched to a gene: 7. CDR3 size: 16 residues. The CDR3 nucleotides are TGTGCCAGCAGCGCCCCAGGGACAGGGTATAATGAAAAACTGTTTTTT. This codes for CASSAPGTGYNEKLFF.

This chain joins TRBV5-6 and TRBJ1-2; D is undetermined. Trimming took off 3 bases at V and 0 bases at J, with 24 bases between the two ends. The CDR3 spans 19 residues. Germline CDR1 is SGHDT and CDR2 is YYEEEE. CDR3 residues: CASSSITQYVGRANYGYTF. CDR3 nucleotide sequence: TGTGCCAGCAGCTCAATAACCCAATACGTAGGGAGAGCTAACTATGGCTACACCTTC.

The chain employs TRBV9 and TRBJ2-5; D may be TRBD1 (5 bases). The germline V gene has CDR1 SGDLS and CDR2 YYNGEE. Between the trimmed V and J ends, which lost 2 bases and 5 bases, there was a span of 19 bases. The CDR3 is made up of 16 amino acids. CDR3 amino acids: CASSVGVGPSLETQYF. In nucleotides, the CDR3 is TGTGCCAGCAGCGTTGGGGTGGGGCCGTCTTTGGAGACCCAGTACTTC. Filled out from reference TRBV9 and TRBJ2-5, the complete variable domain reads DSGVTQTPKHLITATGQRVTLRCSPRSGDLSVYWYQQSLDQGLQFLIQYYNGEERAKGNILERFSAQQFPDLHSELNLSSLELGDSALYFCASSVGVGPSLETQYFGPGTRLLVL.

In this sample, this clone turned up a few times. CDR3 region: CSASSFRGANYGYTF. CDR3 nucleotides: TGCAGTGCTAGTTCCTTCCGGGGGGCTAACTATGGCTACACCTTC. J is TRBJ1-2 and V is TRBV20-1, with D possibly matching TRBD1 (5 bases). CDR3 length equals 15 residues. Per the germline V gene, CDR1 is DFQATT and CDR2 is SNEGSKA (reference sequence). Deletions cut 3 bases from V and 0 bases from J, with 14 bases between.

V and J are TRBV5-1 and TRBJ1-1; D remains unclear. Trimming took off 4 bases at V and 5 bases at J, with 15 bases between the two ends. The CDR3 consists of 14 residues. CDR1 and CDR2 (germline): SGHRS, YFSETQ. CDR3 loop: CASSGGPSWTEAFF. The CDR3 DNA reads as TGCGCCAGCAGCGGAGGACCCTCGTGGACTGAAGCTTTCTTT.

This clone has a single count. J is TRBJ1-5 and V is TRBV2; possible D gene TRBD1, 5 bases. There are 15 residues in the CDR3. V lost 6 bases to trimming and J lost 4 bases, with 16 bases between them. The germline V gene encodes CDR1 SNHLY and CDR2 FYNNEI. The CDR3 coding sequence is TGTGCCAGCAGGGAAAGCCTCAGGGATAATCAGCCCCAGCATTTT. Its protein product is CASRESLRDNQPQHF.

The chain combines TRBV5-1 with TRBJ1-1; no reliable D call. The germline V and J ends were trimmed by 9 bases and 1 base, with 16 bases remaining between them. CDR1 is SGHRS, CDR2 YFSETQ, per germline. CDR3 length: 14 amino acids. CDR3 DNA: TGCGCCACCTACGACGGCAGCGGGAACACTGAAGCTTTCTTT. It codes for CATYDGSGNTEAFF.

V and J are TRBV4-1 and TRBJ1-2; TRBD1 matches 7 bases. V lost 0 bases to trimming and J lost 8 bases; unmatched junction nucleotides: 6. Germline V gene data show CDR1 as MGHRA and CDR2 as YSYEKL. This CDR3 contains 14 residues. CDR3: CASSQDSTGSGYTF. The CDR3 region has the DNA TGCGCCAGCAGCCAAGATTCGACAGGGTCAGGCTACACCTTC.

This rearrangement joins TRBV4-1 to TRBJ2-5, with 12 bases matching TRBD2. V lost 1 base and J lost 7; bases outside the gene matches: 4. CDR3 size: 15 residues. Germline V CDR1 and CDR2: MGHRA, YSYEKL. The chain's CDR3 is CASSQGTSGEGTQYF. The CDR3 DNA reads as TGCGCCAGCAGCCAAGGGACTAGCGGGGAGGGGACCCAGTACTTC.

This chain links TRBV18 with TRBJ1-1, with a weak D call TRBD1 (6 bases). Germline loops: CDR1 KGHSH, CDR2 LQKENI. V lost 5 bases and J lost 7, with 17 bases in between. The CDR3 contains 14 residues. CDR3 protein: CASSLFRSGDEAFF. CDR3 sequence (DNA): TGTGCCAGCTCATTATTTCGTTCAGGGGATGAAGCTTTCTTT.

This clone appeared a few times. V and J are TRBV5-1 and TRBJ2-7; 11 nucleotides line up with TRBD1. Germline lookup yields CDR1 SGHRS and CDR2 YFSETQ. V was clipped by 6 bases and J by 5 bases; unmatched bases: 4. The CDR3 spans 13 residues. The CDR3 DNA is TGCGCCAGCAACGGACAGGGGGCCAACGAGCAGTACTTC. Amino acid sequence: CASNGQGANEQYF.

The CDR3 DNA sequence: TGTGCCAGCAGTTCTCGGAGCGGGAGCTCCTACAATGAGCAGTTCTTC. This translates into CASSSRSGSSYNEQFF. The gene calls are TRBV6-6 and TRBJ2-1; TRBD2 aligns across 8 bases. This CDR3 contains 16 residues. Trimming at V came to 4 bases and at J to 0 bases, leaving 5 bases not matched to a gene. CDR1 and CDR2 (germline): MNHNY, SVGAGI (reference sequence).

V usage is TRBV6-6 and J usage is TRBJ2-1, with 8 bases lining up with TRBD2. Germline V gene lookup returns CDR1 MNHNY and CDR2 SVGAGI (reference sequence). The CDR3 loop spans 15 amino acids. V dropped 7 bases and J dropped 5; count of bases not matched to a gene: 10. DNA for the CDR3: TGTGCCAGCAACGATCAAGCGGGAGCCCACAATGAGCAGTTCTTC. Translation gives CASNDQAGAHNEQFF.

The chain links TRBV5-4 to TRBJ2-5; the D gene is possibly TRBD1 (6 bases). CDR1 and CDR2 from the germline V gene are SGHNT and YYREEE (reference sequence). The CDR3 totals 17 residues. The ends were cut back, 4 bases at V and 6 bases at J, with 25 bases in the middle. The CDR3 DNA is TGTGCCAGCAGCCGACATCCCGGGACAAACCTCAGGCAGACCCAGTACTTC. As protein: CASSRHPGTNLRQTQYF.